One sample yielded the 27 T cell receptor beta chains listed below, sequenced in a study of T-cell reconstitution after alpha-beta-depleted transplantation in children. A library of TCRbeta sequences, prepared with unique molecular identifiers, was generated. TCRdb reprocessed the PCR reads with MiXCR, giving one entry per CDR3 protein. In the table there are approximately 210,000 distinct CDR3 sequences, about 14% of which are singletons. Here the sequenced sample was PBMCs from the stem cell graft donor, taken from the stem cell graft. The source of these receptors is a human donor who donated a stem cell graft to a child with acute lymphoblastic leukemia.

This clonotype has a count of ten or more. This chain uses TRBV5-1 with TRBJ2-5; D ambiguous. Trimming stripped 5 bases from V and 4 bases from J, with 6 bases between. The CDR3 extends over 11 amino acids. The germline gives CDR1 SGHRS, CDR2 YFSETQ. The CDR3 region has the DNA TGCGCCAGCAGGTTCAGAGAGACCCAGTACTTC. Protein sequence: CASRFRETQYF.

Many counts were recorded for this clonotype. The CDR3 bases are TGTGCCAGCAGTTTACAGGATGGCGGGGAATCGGCTTTCTTT. Translated, it gives CASSLQDGGESAFF. The V call is TRBV28, the J call TRBJ1-1; D is unclear. The germline V gene has CDR1 MDHEN and CDR2 SYDVKM. This CDR3 comprises 14 residues. The V end was cut by 2 bases, the J end by 11 bases, with 18 bases between.

This clonotype was observed a few times. The rearrangement uses TRBV28 and TRBJ2-1; D not certain. Germline V gene sequence: CDR1 MDHEN, CDR2 SYDVKM. V shed 5 bases and J shed 2 bases, with 13 bases lying between them. This CDR3 is 15 amino acids long. The CDR3 DNA is TGTGCCAGCAGTCTCATACCGGTTACCTACAATGAGCAGTTCTTC. It yields the protein CASSLIPVTYNEQFF.

This clonotype was counted many times. This chain uses TRBV5-1 with TRBJ2-2; the D is unclear. The germline V gene encodes CDR1 SGHRS and CDR2 YFSETQ. CDR3 length: 15 residues. The V gene lost 0 bases and the J gene lost 8 bases, with 14 bases spanning the gap. CDR3 coding DNA: TGCGCCAGCAGCTTGGCCGAGGCCCAGGCTGGGGAGCTGTTTTTT. It translates to CASSLAEAQAGELFF. Looking up the rest from reference TRBV5-1 and TRBJ2-2 gives the full variable domain: KAGVTQTPRYLIKTRGQQVTLSCSPISGHRSVSWYQQTPGQGLQFLFEYFSETQRNKGNFPGRFSGRQFSNSRSEMNVSTLELGDSALYLCASSLAEAQAGELFFGEGSRLTVL.

There are many counts of this clonotype. J is TRBJ2-5 and V is TRBV12-3 or TRBV12-4; D unresolved. Trimming stripped 4 bases from V and 6 bases from J, with 12 bases between. The CDR3 spans 13 residues. The CDR3 DNA follows: TGTGCCAGCAGTTCCGATGCTCAGCAGACCCAGTACTTC. Protein sequence: CASSSDAQQTQYF.

This chain joins TRBV12-3 or TRBV12-4 and TRBJ2-3; 8 bases match TRBD2. The CDR3 length is 18 residues. V lost 5 bases to trimming and J lost 7 bases; unmatched junction nucleotides: 20. In nucleotides, the CDR3 is TGTGCCAGCAGTCCCATACGGGAGGGCCTTTATTTACCAAATACGCAGTATTTT. Its protein product is CASSPIREGLYLPNTQYF.

At least ten counts were recorded for this clonotype. The chain couples TRBV20-1 to TRBJ2-7, with 9 bases lining up with TRBD1. From germline, CDR1 is DFQATT and CDR2 SNEGSKA (reference sequence). The CDR3 length is 13 residues. Unmatched junction bases numbered 6, after V lost 6 bases and J lost 3 bases. CDR3 nucleotides: TGCAGTGCGCAACGACAGGGGGTCTACGAGCAGTACTTC. It specifies CSAQRQGVYEQYF.

This clonotype was seen a few times. The V call is TRBV10-3, the J call TRBJ1-5, with 9 bases matching TRBD1. V shed 3 bases and J 4 bases; nucleotides not matched to a gene: 4. This CDR3 region has 15 residues. CDR1 ENHRY and CDR2 SYGVKD come from the germline V gene. For the CDR3, the DNA is TGTGCCATCAGTGAAGACAGGGGGTTAAATCAGCCCCAGCATTTT. This sequence encodes CAISEDRGLNQPQHF.

This clonotype has only a few counts. The chain has TRBV19 and TRBJ1-1; D is unresolved. The CDR3 loop spans 13 amino acids. The V and J ends lost 3 bases and 1 base respectively, with 6 bases between them. The V gene's germline CDR1 is LNHDA and CDR2 SQIVND (reference sequence). The CDR3: CASSIRKNTEAFF. CDR3 sequence (DNA): TGTGCCAGTAGTATCCGAAAGAACACTGAAGCTTTCTTT.

The V gene is TRBV19, the J gene TRBJ2-7, with a possible D match to TRBD1 (5 bases). CDR1 and CDR2 (germline): LNHDA, SQIVND (reference sequence). There are 15 residues in the CDR3. Between the trimmed V and J ends, which lost 3 bases and 3 bases, there was a span of 15 bases. The CDR3 reads CASSMKAGQLYEQYF. CDR3 sequence (DNA): TGTGCCAGTAGTATGAAGGCAGGGCAACTCTACGAGCAGTACTTC.

In this sample, this clonotype turned up many times. This chain joins TRBV3-1 and TRBJ2-1; TRBD2 aligns across 10 bases. Germline V gene sequence: CDR1 LGHDT, CDR2 YNNKEL (reference sequence). With 0 bases clipped from V and 10 bases from J, the junction kept 6 bases outside the gene matches. The CDR3 consists of 15 residues. This chain's CDR3 is CASSQDASGSGEQFF. The CDR3 DNA reads TGTGCCAGCAGCCAAGACGCTAGCGGGAGCGGAGAGCAGTTCTTC.

The table lists this clonotype with many counts. V is TRBV5-1 and J is TRBJ2-7; possibly TRBD2 for D (5 bases). Trimming removed 0 bases at V and 1 base at J, with 14 bases between. The germline V gene encodes CDR1 SGHRS and CDR2 YFSETQ. The CDR3 runs 16 residues. CDR3 nucleotides: TGCGCCAGCAGCTTGGGATGGGAGCCTGGATCCTACGAGCAGTACTTC. This sequence encodes CASSLGWEPGSYEQYF.

The chain recombines TRBV5-1 with TRBJ2-5; TRBD1 matches 9 bases. The CDR3 consists of 15 residues. Trimming took 1 base from V and 4 from J; bases not matched to a gene: 5. Germline V gene sequence: CDR1 SGHRS, CDR2 YFSETQ. CDR3 amino acids: CASSLNRGHSETQYF. The CDR3, as DNA: TGCGCCAGCAGCTTGAACAGGGGGCACTCAGAGACCCAGTACTTC.

The table lists this clonotype with many counts. The V call is TRBV7-2, the J call TRBJ2-7; perhaps TRBD1 as D (6 bases). Germline V lookup: CDR1 SGHTA, CDR2 FQGNSA. This CDR3 comprises 13 residues. With 5 bases removed from V and 3 bases from J, the gap between germline ends came to 11 bases. The CDR3 sequence: CASSTSTGYEQYF. CDR3 in DNA: TGTGCCAGCAGCACCTCGACAGGCTACGAGCAGTACTTC. The whole variable domain, filled in from reference TRBV7-2 and TRBJ2-7, reads GAGVSQSPSNKVTEKGKDVELRCDPISGHTALYWYRQSLGQGLEFLIYFQGNSAPDKSGLPSDRFSAERTGGSVSTLTIQRTQQEDSAVYLCASSTSTGYEQYFGPGTRLTVT.

The chain employs TRBV27 and TRBJ2-6; a possible D gene is TRBD1 (6 bases). V shed 6 bases and J shed 0 bases, with 18 bases lying between them. The CDR3 loop spans 18 amino acids. The germline V gene encodes CDR1 MNHEY and CDR2 SMNVEV (reference sequence). The CDR3 sequence: CASSFRGQSSSGANVLTF. In DNA, the CDR3 is TGTGCCAGCAGCTTCCGGGGACAATCCTCCTCTGGGGCCAACGTCCTGACTTTC.

There are many counts of this clonotype. The chain employs TRBV6-5 and TRBJ2-5, with a tentative D call TRBD2 (5 bases). CDR1 and CDR2 (germline): MNHEY, SVGAGI. The CDR3 runs 16 residues. With 2 bases removed from V and 2 bases from J, the gap between germline ends came to 15 bases. The CDR3 DNA reads TGTGCCAGCAGTTACCGAGGAGCGGTGGGGCAAGAGACCCAGTACTTC. It specifies CASSYRGAVGQETQYF.

At least ten counts were recorded for this clonotype. V usage is TRBV20-1 and J usage is TRBJ2-1, with D possibly being TRBD1 (6 bases). V gave up 6 bases and J gave up 5 bases, with 14 bases separating them. Germline V gene sequence: CDR1 DFQATT, CDR2 SNEGSKA (reference sequence). The CDR3 is 13 residues long. The CDR3 loop is CSAPDSGDNEQFF. In DNA form, the CDR3 reads TGCAGTGCCCCGGACAGCGGCGACAATGAGCAGTTCTTC.

This clonotype was detected many times. The chain couples TRBV7-2 to TRBJ2-1, with 10 bases matching TRBD2. V was clipped by 2 bases and J by 7 bases; unmatched bases: 2. The CDR3 is made up of 14 amino acids. Germline V gene sequence: CDR1 SGHTA, CDR2 FQGNSA. The CDR3, as DNA: TGTGCCAGCAGCTTAAGCGGGAGGGCGAATGAGCAGTTCTTC. Protein: CASSLSGRANEQFF.

This clonotype turned up a few times. This chain joins TRBV7-8 and TRBJ2-7, with 7 positions matching TRBD1. Germline-derived CDR1 and CDR2 are SGHVS and FQNEAQ. V shed 4 bases and J 3 bases; nucleotides not matched to a gene: 9. This CDR3 has 15 amino acids. The CDR3 loop reads CASSSRTGANYEQYF. CDR3 nucleotide sequence: TGTGCCAGCAGCTCCAGGACAGGAGCCAACTACGAGCAGTACTTC.

This clonotype was found a few times. The CDR3 spells CASSLQGTSGTDTQYF. CDR3 in DNA: TGCGCCAGCAGCTTGCAGGGGACTAGCGGGACAGATACGCAGTATTTT. The chain combines TRBV5-1 with TRBJ2-3; 12 nucleotides agree with TRBD2. This CDR3 is built from 16 residues. V lost 1 base and J lost 3; bases outside the gene matches: 3. Per the germline V gene, CDR1 is SGHRS and CDR2 is YFSETQ.

This clonotype turned up a few times. The rearrangement joins TRBV5-1 to TRBJ2-5; 9 bases match TRBD2. V trimming: 6 bases; J trimming: 6 bases; junction bases outside the gene matches: 12. The CDR3 is made up of 15 amino acids. Germline CDR1 reads SGHRS; CDR2 reads YFSETQ. CDR3 bases: TGCGCCAGCAAGCCAATAGCGGGAGAAGAGCAGACCCAGTACTTC. It translates to CASKPIAGEEQTQYF.

Many counts were recorded for this clonotype. The chain employs TRBV28 and TRBJ2-5; no clear D. The CDR3 consists of 14 residues. Germline assignment: CDR1 MDHEN and CDR2 SYDVKM. V lost 1 base and J 5 bases, leaving 11 bases between the germline ends. The CDR3 bases are TGTGCCAGCAGTTTATCGACCACTGGGGAGACCCAGTACTTC. This sequence encodes CASSLSTTGETQYF. Variable domain in full (rest from reference TRBV28 and TRBJ2-5): DVKVTQSSRYLVKRTGEKVFLECVQDMDHENMFWYRQDPGLGLRLIYFSYDVKMKEKGDIPEGYSVSREKKERFSLILESASTNQTSMYLCASSLSTTGETQYFGPGTRLLVL.

This clonotype was observed many times. The V gene is TRBV5-1, the J gene TRBJ1-6; TRBD1 might be the D (5 bases). Germline V gene lookup returns CDR1 SGHRS and CDR2 YFSETQ. This CDR3 region has 15 residues. The ends were cut back, 5 bases at V and 8 bases at J, with 17 bases in the middle. The CDR3 DNA sequence: TGCGCCAGCAGGTGGGACCCCTCGAATGATTCACCCCTCCACTTT. Its translation is CASRWDPSNDSPLHF.

The sample holds many counts of this clonotype. The V gene is TRBV29-1, the J gene TRBJ2-1; maybe TRBD2 (7 bases). Trimming shortened V by 4 bases and J by 2 bases, and 15 bases separated the two germline ends. This CDR3 comprises 15 residues. CDR1 is SQVTM, CDR2 ANQGSEA, per germline. CDR3 in amino acids: CSVGGGHLTYNEQFF. The CDR3 DNA reads TGCAGCGTTGGGGGGGGACACCTTACCTACAATGAGCAGTTCTTC.

This clonotype was detected only a few times. The chain employs TRBV5-5 and TRBJ2-2; the D is unclear. This CDR3 spans 14 amino acids. V lost 0 bases, J lost 3 bases, and 6 bases lay in between. Germline V CDR1 and CDR2: SGHKS, YYEKEE (reference sequence). CDR3 sequence reads: CASSLGPYTGELFF. The CDR3 coding sequence is TGTGCCAGCAGCTTGGGGCCTTACACCGGGGAGCTGTTTTTT.

The table lists this clonotype with many counts. The chain uses TRBV5-1 and TRBJ2-7; D gene unclear. From germline, CDR1 is SGHRS and CDR2 YFSETQ. This CDR3 is 12 amino acids long. V was pared by 3 bases and J by 0 bases, with 4 bases between. The CDR3 loop reads CASSWSSYEQYF. DNA for the CDR3: TGCGCCAGCAGCTGGAGCTCCTACGAGCAGTACTTC.

This clonotype has just a few counts. The chain uses TRBV20-1 and TRBJ1-1; 7 bases are a match to TRBD1. CDR1 is DFQATT, CDR2 SNEGSKA, per germline (reference sequence). Unmatched junction bases numbered 4, after V lost 5 bases and J lost 1 base. The CDR3 has 13 residues. The CDR3 DNA reads as TGCAGTGCTCGGAGACAGGGGAACACTGAAGCTTTCTTT. It specifies CSARRQGNTEAFF.